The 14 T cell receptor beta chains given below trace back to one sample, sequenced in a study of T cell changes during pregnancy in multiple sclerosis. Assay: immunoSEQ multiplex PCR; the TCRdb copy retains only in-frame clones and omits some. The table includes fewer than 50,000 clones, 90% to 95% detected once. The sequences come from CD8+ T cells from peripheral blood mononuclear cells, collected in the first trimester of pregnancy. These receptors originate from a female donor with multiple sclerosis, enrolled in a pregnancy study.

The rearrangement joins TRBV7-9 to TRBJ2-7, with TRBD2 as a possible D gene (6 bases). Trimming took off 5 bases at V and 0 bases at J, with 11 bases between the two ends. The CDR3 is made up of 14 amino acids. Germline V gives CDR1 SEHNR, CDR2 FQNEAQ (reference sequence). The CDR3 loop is CASSPAGLSYEQYF. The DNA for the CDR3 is TGTGCCAGCAGCCCCGCGGGGCTCTCCTACGAGCAGTACTTC.

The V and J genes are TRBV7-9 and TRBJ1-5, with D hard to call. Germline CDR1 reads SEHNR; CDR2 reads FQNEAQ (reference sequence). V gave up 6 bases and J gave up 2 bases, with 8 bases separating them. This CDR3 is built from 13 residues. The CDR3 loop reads CASSPQGNQPQHF. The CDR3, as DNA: TGTGCCAGCAGTCCCCAGGGCAATCAGCCCCAGCATTTT.

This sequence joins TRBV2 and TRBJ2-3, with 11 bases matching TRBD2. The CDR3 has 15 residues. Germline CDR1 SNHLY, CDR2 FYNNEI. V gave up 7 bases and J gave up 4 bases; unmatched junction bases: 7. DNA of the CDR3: TGTGCCAGCACACTAGCGGGAGCTCGGGCAGATACGCAGTATTTT. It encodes CASTLAGARADTQYF.

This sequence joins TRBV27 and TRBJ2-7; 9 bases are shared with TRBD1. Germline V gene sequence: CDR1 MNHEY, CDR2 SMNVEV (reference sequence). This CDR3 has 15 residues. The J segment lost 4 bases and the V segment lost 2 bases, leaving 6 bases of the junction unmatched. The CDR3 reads CASSLAGTGSYEQYF. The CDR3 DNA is TGTGCCAGCAGTTTAGCCGGGACAGGGTCATACGAGCAGTACTTC.

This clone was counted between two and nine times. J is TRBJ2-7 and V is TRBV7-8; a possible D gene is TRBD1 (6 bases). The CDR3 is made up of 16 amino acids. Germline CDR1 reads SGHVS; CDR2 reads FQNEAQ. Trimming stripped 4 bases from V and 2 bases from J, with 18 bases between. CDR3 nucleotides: TGTGCCAGCAGCTCCCCACAACGAGGGGGTCCCTACGAGCAGTACTTC. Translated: CASSSPQRGGPYEQYF.

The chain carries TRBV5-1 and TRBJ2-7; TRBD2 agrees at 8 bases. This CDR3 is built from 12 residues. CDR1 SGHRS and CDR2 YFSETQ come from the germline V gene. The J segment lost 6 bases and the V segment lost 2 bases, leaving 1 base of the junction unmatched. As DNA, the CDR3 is TGCGCCAGCAGCTTAGGGACTAGCGAGCAGTACTTC. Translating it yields CASSLGTSEQYF.

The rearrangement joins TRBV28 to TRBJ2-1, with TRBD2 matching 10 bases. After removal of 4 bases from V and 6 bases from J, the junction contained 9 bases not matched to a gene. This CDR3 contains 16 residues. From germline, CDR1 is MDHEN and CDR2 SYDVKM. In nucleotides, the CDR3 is TGTGCCAGCAGTTCCCCCTTGGCTAGCGGGAGCAATGAGCAGTTCTTC. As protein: CASSSPLASGSNEQFF.

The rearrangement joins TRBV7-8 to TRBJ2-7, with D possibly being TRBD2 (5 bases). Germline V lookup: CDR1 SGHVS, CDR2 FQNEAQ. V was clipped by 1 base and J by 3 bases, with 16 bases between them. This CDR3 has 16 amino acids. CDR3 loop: CASSLGGNSESYEQYF. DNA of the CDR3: TGTGCCAGCAGCTTAGGAGGGAACTCCGAGAGCTACGAGCAGTACTTC.

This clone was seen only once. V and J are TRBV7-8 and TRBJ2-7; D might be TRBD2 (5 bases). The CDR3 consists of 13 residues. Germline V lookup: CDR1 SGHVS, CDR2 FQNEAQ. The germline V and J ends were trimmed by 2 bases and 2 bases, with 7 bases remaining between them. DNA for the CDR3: TGTGCCAGCAGCTTAAGGCGGGCCTACGAGCAGTACTTC. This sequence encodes CASSLRRAYEQYF.

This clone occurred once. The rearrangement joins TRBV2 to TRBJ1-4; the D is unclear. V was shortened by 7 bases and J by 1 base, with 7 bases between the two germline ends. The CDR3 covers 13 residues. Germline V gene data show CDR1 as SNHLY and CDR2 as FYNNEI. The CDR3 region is CASMRITNEKLFF. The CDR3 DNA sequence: TGTGCCAGCATGAGAATAACTAATGAAAAACTGTTTTTT.

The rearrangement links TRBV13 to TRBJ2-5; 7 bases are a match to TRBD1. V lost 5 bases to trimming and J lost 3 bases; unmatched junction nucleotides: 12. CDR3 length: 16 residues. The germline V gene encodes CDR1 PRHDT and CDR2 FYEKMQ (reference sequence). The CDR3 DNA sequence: TGTGCCAGCAGCCATCGACAGGGAATGGCCAAAGAGACCCAGTACTTC. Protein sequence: CASSHRQGMAKETQYF. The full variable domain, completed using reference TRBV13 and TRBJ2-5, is AAGVIQSPRHLIKEKRETATLKCYPIPRHDTVYWYQQGPGQDPQFLISFYEKMQSDKGSIPDRFSAQQFSDYHSELNMSSLELGDSALYFCASSHRQGMAKETQYFGPGTRLLVL.

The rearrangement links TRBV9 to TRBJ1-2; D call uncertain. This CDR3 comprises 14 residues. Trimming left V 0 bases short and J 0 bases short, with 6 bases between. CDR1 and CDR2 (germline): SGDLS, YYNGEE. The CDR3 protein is CASSVARTNYGYTF. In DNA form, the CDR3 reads TGTGCCAGCAGCGTAGCTAGGACTAACTATGGCTACACCTTC. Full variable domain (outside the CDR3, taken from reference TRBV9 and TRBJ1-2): DSGVTQTPKHLITATGQRVTLRCSPRSGDLSVYWYQQSLDQGLQFLIQYYNGEERAKGNILERFSAQQFPDLHSELNLSSLELGDSALYFCASSVARTNYGYTFGSGTRLTVV.

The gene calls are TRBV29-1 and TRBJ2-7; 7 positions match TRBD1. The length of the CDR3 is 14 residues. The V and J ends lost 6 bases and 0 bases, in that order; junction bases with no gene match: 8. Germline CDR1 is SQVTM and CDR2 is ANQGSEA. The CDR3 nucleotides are TGCAGCGTCCTAGGGGGCGACAGCTCCTACGAGCAGTACTTC. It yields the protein CSVLGGDSSYEQYF.

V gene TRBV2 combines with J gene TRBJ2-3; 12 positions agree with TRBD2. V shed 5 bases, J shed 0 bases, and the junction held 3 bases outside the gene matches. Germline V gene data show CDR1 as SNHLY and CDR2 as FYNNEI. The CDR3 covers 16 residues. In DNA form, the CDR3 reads TGTGCCAGCAGTCCCGGGACTAGCGGGAGCACAGATACGCAGTATTTT. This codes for CASSPGTSGSTDTQYF. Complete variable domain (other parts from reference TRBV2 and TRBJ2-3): EPEVTQTPSHQVTQMGQEVILRCVPISNHLYFYWYRQILGQKVEFLVSFYNNEISEKSEIFDDQFSVERPDGSNFTLKIRSTKLEDSAMYFCASSPGTSGSTDTQYFGPGTRLTVL.